The 11 T cell receptor beta chains below all came from one sample that was sequenced in a study of blood T cells in healthy people across ages. Combining a sample-barcoded 5' primer with a J-beta primer mix, a second PCR ran for about 6 to 12 cycles. TCRdb reanalysed the 5' RACE reads using MiXCR and keeps one entry per CDR3 protein. The repertoire has under 2,000,000 distinct CDR3 sequences, about 50% of them found once; the top ten carry 2.1%. Sequenced material: blood. The source of these receptors is a woman in her 40s in good health.

This clonotype was seen a handful of times. The genes are TRBV12-3 or TRBV12-4 and TRBJ2-4, with D maybe TRBD2 (5 bases). TRBJ2-7 explains the end of the DNA better; the J call may be wrong. CDR3 length: 14 residues. The CDR3 here is CASSQDFAVYEQYF. The CDR3 DNA reads as TGTGCCAGCAGTCAGGACTTTGCGGTCTACGAGCAGTACTTC.

The chain is built from TRBV5-1 and TRBJ2-1; D is undetermined. The CDR3 sequence is 17 residues long. The V end was cut by 4 bases, the J end by 0 bases, with 17 bases between. Germline values: CDR1 SGHRS, CDR2 YFSETQ. The CDR3 DNA follows: TGCGCCAGCAGCACCACGCCTCTAGTGAACTCCTACAATGAGCAGTTCTTC. This sequence encodes CASSTTPLVNSYNEQFF.

The rearrangement uses TRBV7-3 and TRBJ2-5; 7 bases map to TRBD1. Near its end, the DNA agrees better with TRBJ2-4, so the J call may be wrong. The germline V gene has CDR1 SGHTA and CDR2 FQGTGA. This CDR3 has 15 amino acids. CDR3 loop: CASSLTGGQRNIQYF. The CDR3 DNA reads as TGTGCCAGCAGCTTAACAGGGGGCCAGAGAAACATTCAGTACTTC.

The chain links TRBV20-1 to TRBJ2-4, with D perhaps TRBD1 or TRBD2 (5 bases each). The CDR3 length is 13 residues. The germline CDR1 and CDR2 sequences are DFQATT and SNEGSKA (reference sequence). Trimming took off 6 bases at V and 7 bases at J, with 16 bases between the two ends. The CDR3 sequence: CSAARPEGNIQYF. CDR3 nucleotide sequence: TGCAGTGCCGCCCGCCCAGAGGGGAACATTCAGTACTTC.

This clonotype was counted between two and nine times. The genes are TRBV7-2 and TRBJ2-7; maybe TRBD1 (5 bases). Trimming stripped 3 bases from V and 2 bases from J, with 14 bases between. Germline V lookup: CDR1 SGHTA, CDR2 FQGNSA. This CDR3 spans 15 amino acids. The CDR3 coding sequence is TGTGCCAGCAGCTTGGCCCTAGGGGCCCCCTACGAGCAGTACTTC. This gives the protein CASSLALGAPYEQYF.

This clonotype has just a few counts. The chain employs TRBV6-1 and TRBJ2-7, with D perhaps TRBD2 (5 bases). There are 15 residues in the CDR3. Trimming shortened V by 6 bases and J by 3 bases, and 18 bases separated the two germline ends. CDR1 is MNHNS, CDR2 SASEGT, per germline. The CDR3 is CASRLSGLPYYEQYF. The CDR3 DNA reads TGTGCCAGCAGGCTCTCGGGGTTACCTTACTACGAGCAGTACTTC.

This clonotype was observed a few times. This chain connects TRBV4-3 to TRBJ2-7; TRBD2 aligns across 9 bases. The junction had 9 bases not matched to a gene; V was cut back by 0 bases and J by 6 bases. Germline lookup yields CDR1 LGHNA and CDR2 YSLEER. There are 16 residues in the CDR3. The CDR3 DNA reads as TGCGCCAGCAGCCAAGATAAAGGACTAGCGTTCTCCGAGCAGTACTTC. Translating gives CASSQDKGLAFSEQYF.

The rearrangement uses TRBV4-1 and TRBJ1-2; TRBD1 matches 10 bases. Unmatched junction bases numbered 2, after V lost 1 base and J lost 3 bases. The CDR3 spans 15 residues. The germline gives CDR1 MGHRA, CDR2 YSYEKL. As DNA, the CDR3 is TGCGCCAGCAGCCAAGCCGGGACAGGGGACTATGGCTACACCTTC. Amino acids: CASSQAGTGDYGYTF.

This rearrangement joins TRBV27 to TRBJ2-5, with D possibly TRBD2 on 6 matching bases. The germline V gene has CDR1 MNHEY and CDR2 SMNVEV (reference sequence). Trimming cost V 3 bases and J 1 base, with 12 bases left between them. CDR3 length: 15 residues. CDR3 in DNA: TGTGCCAGCAGTTTCCTCGGTAGCGGCCAAGAGACCCAGTACTTC. Translation: CASSFLGSGQETQYF.

The chain joins TRBV29-1 to TRBJ2-3; 9 bases line up with TRBD1. The CDR3 is made up of 12 amino acids. Germline assignment: CDR1 SQVTM and CDR2 ANQGSEA. The J segment lost 4 bases and the V segment lost 6 bases, leaving 2 bases of the junction unmatched. DNA of the CDR3: TGCAGCGTAACAGGGGGCGCAGATACGCAGTATTTT. Translation gives CSVTGGADTQYF.

The chain joins TRBV19 to TRBJ2-1; TRBD2 aligns across 12 bases. The CDR3 has 16 residues. Germline CDR1 reads LNHDA; CDR2 reads SQIVND (reference sequence). The trim removed 8 bases at V and 8 bases at J, leaving 13 bases unmatched. The chain's CDR3 is CASGALAGGPTDEQFF. The CDR3 DNA is TGTGCCAGTGGGGCACTAGCGGGGGGCCCTACCGATGAGCAGTTCTTC. Complete variable domain (other parts from reference TRBV19 and TRBJ2-1): DGGITQSPKYLFRKEGQNVTLSCEQNLNHDAMYWYRQDPGQGLRLIYYSQIVNDFQKGDIAEGYSVSREKKESFPLTVTSAQKNPTAFYLCASGALAGGPTDEQFFGPGTRLTVL.